Here is one TCR beta chain with its context. Its antigen remains unidentified. No per-base quality is available; no much larger clone lies one base away. Donors were patients with melanoma. Trimming takes 0 bases from V and 4 bases from J, and the germline ends sit 12 bases apart. CDR1 and CDR2, looked up from the germline V gene (reference sequence), are LNHNV and YYDKDF. From the cysteine up to the phenylalanine, the CDR3 has a length of 15 residues. Only the CDR3 part of the read is kept: 45 bases, read in frame from the first base. These data are taken from a study of CD4+ T cells in melanoma (dated by TCRdb to between 2022 and 2023). Turning to the overall study: The study examined neoantigen-specific CD4+ T cells in human melanoma.

The paper's findings and limits, for the study overall: Neoantigen-specific CD4+ T cells in melanoma were reported to have a range of differentiation states. The report described a correlation between neoantigen-specific CD4+ T cells and the function of CD8+ T cells, macrophages and B cells.

The receptor library was made with the immunoSEQ multiplex PCR assay. TCRdb stores this immuneACCESS table with in-frame sequences only. Part of the clones is absent; in the studies checked, under half of the shortfall reflects unresolved V genes, and no reason is known for the rest. The sample table contains roughly 140,000 clones; only one count was recorded for over 90% of them. The ten biggest clones cover about 1.6% of the sample. This sequence originates from a human donor with melanoma. The sequence joins TRBV15 to TRBJ1-2; TRBD1 could be the D gene, as 6 bases match. The DNA sequence is given as TGTGCCACCAGCAGAGATCGGGGGGGCCCCTATGGCTACACCTTC. Its protein is CATSRDRGGPYGYTF.